The 24 T cell receptor beta chains in this list originate from one sample, sequenced in a study of PD-1 blockade in classical Hodgkin lymphoma. Produced via immunoSEQ multiplex PCR; TCRdb's table is partial and in-frame only. This sample has around 93,000 clones, with over 75% found just once. The time point was: cycle 4 day 1 (C4D1), after 5 to 7 weeks of nivolumab. All trial patients relapsed after autologous stem cell transplantation. The sample here was peripheral blood mononuclear cells (PBMCs), taken before the fourth cycle of nivolumab. Receptors originate from a human donor with classical Hodgkin lymphoma.

The V call is TRBV2, the J call TRBJ1-5; D unresolved. Trimming stripped 3 bases from V and 1 base from J, with 4 bases between. Germline CDR1 reads SNHLY; CDR2 reads FYNNEI. The CDR3 totals 13 residues. The CDR3 nucleotides read TGTGCCAGCAGTGATGAGAGCAATCAGCCCCAGCATTTT. Its protein product is CASSDESNQPQHF.

V gene TRBV7-9 combines with J gene TRBJ1-6, with D tentatively TRBD1 (6 bases). The CDR3 runs 13 residues. Germline values: CDR1 SEHNR, CDR2 FQNEAQ (reference sequence). The V and J ends lost 2 bases and 10 bases respectively, with 9 bases between them. This chain's CDR3 is CASSLRTESPLHF. CDR3 sequence (DNA): TGTGCCAGCAGCTTACGGACAGAATCACCCCTCCACTTT.

The genes are TRBV19 and TRBJ2-1; the match to TRBD2 covers 13 bases. From germline, CDR1 is LNHDA and CDR2 SQIVND (reference sequence). Trimming removed 5 bases from V and 4 bases from J; junction bases left unmatched: 2. CDR3 length: 15 residues. The CDR3 DNA reads TGTGCCAGTAGTTTGGGACTAGCGGGGTACAATGAGCAGTTCTTC. It translates to CASSLGLAGYNEQFF.

The chain couples TRBV7-6 to TRBJ2-2; TRBD2 aligns across 9 bases. Losses at the gene ends were 5 bases for V and 4 bases for J; bases not matched to a gene: 5. Germline V gives CDR1 SGHVS, CDR2 FNYEAQ. CDR3 length: 15 amino acids. The CDR3 sequence: CASSRLAEGTGELFF. The CDR3 coding sequence is TGTGCCAGCAGCCGACTAGCGGAGGGCACCGGGGAGCTGTTTTTT. Using reference TRBV7-6 and TRBJ2-2 for the parts outside the CDR3, the full variable domain is GAGVSQSPRYKVTKRGQDVALRCDPISGHVSLYWYRQALGQGPEFLTYFNYEAQQDKSGLPNDRFSAERPEGSISTLTIQRTEQRDSAMYRCASSRLAEGTGELFFGEGSRLTVL.

The rearrangement links TRBV5-4 to TRBJ2-1, with D tentatively TRBD1 (6 bases). V lost 3 bases and J lost 8, with 18 bases in between. CDR1 and CDR2 from the germline V gene are SGHNT and YYREEE (reference sequence). This CDR3 spans 15 amino acids. CDR3 in amino acids: CASSWGQATADEQFF. CDR3 coding DNA: TGTGCCAGCAGCTGGGGGCAGGCTACCGCCGATGAGCAGTTCTTC.

V is TRBV18 and J is TRBJ2-7, with D maybe TRBD1 (6 bases). V was shortened by 3 bases and J by 2 bases, with 11 bases between the two germline ends. Germline-derived CDR1 and CDR2 are KGHSH and LQKENI. CDR3 length: 14 amino acids. CDR3 protein: CASSPRTDTYEQYF. The CDR3 DNA reads as TGTGCCAGCTCACCGAGGACAGACACCTACGAGCAGTACTTC. The complete variable domain, with remaining parts taken from reference TRBV18 and TRBJ2-7, reads NAGVMQNPRHLVRRRGQEARLRCSPMKGHSHVYWYRQLPEEGLKFMVYLQKENIIDESGMPKERFSAEFPKEGPSILRIQQVVRGDSAAYFCASSPRTDTYEQYFGPGTRLTVT.

V gene TRBV4-1 combines with J gene TRBJ1-4; D is possibly TRBD1 (5 bases). CDR1 and CDR2 (germline): MGHRA, YSYEKL. The CDR3 consists of 17 residues. Trimming removed 1 base at V and 8 bases at J, with 20 bases between. The CDR3 DNA reads as TGCGCCAGCAGCCAAGCCTTCCCGGGCCGACAGATGGAAAAACTGTTTTTT. Amino acid sequence: CASSQAFPGRQMEKLFF.

The V gene is TRBV10-3, the J gene TRBJ1-4; 7 nucleotides match TRBD1. In germline, CDR1 is ENHRY, CDR2 SYGVKD. V was pared by 2 bases and J by 8 bases, with 8 bases of the junction left unmatched. The length of the CDR3 is 15 residues. The DNA of the CDR3 is TGTGCCATCAGTGAGGGGAGGGGGCGAAACGAAAAACTGTTTTTT. This sequence encodes CAISEGRGRNEKLFF.

The chain joins TRBV6-8 to TRBJ2-2; no reliable D call. V lost 8 bases and J lost 1, with 20 bases in between. Germline V gives CDR1 MNHGY, CDR2 SAAAGT. The CDR3 has 17 amino acids. CDR3 DNA sequence: TGTGCCAGCGTCCCCAAAGGGCGCCCGCGGAACACCGGGGAGCTGTTTTTT. Amino acid sequence: CASVPKGRPRNTGELFF.

The chain has TRBV10-3 and TRBJ2-3, with 7 bases matching TRBD1. CDR3 length: 14 residues. Germline CDR1 and CDR2: ENHRY and SYGVKD. Trimming at V came to 6 bases and at J to 4 bases, leaving 7 bases not matched to a gene. The CDR3 loop is CAISDGTAADTQYF. CDR3 coding DNA: TGTGCCATCAGCGACGGGACAGCGGCAGATACGCAGTATTTT.

The gene calls are TRBV4-2 and TRBJ1-4; TRBD1 matches 8 bases. The junction had 10 bases not matched to a gene; V was cut back by 0 bases and J by 1 base. In germline, CDR1 is LGHNA, CDR2 YNFKEQ. CDR3 length: 19 residues. The CDR3 DNA sequence: TGTGCCAGCAGCCAAGATCCGGCAGGGGGCTATGGAACTAATGAAAAACTGTTTTTT. Translating gives CASSQDPAGGYGTNEKLFF.

The V call is TRBV28, the J call TRBJ1-5; weak D call: TRBD1 (6 bases). The CDR3 extends over 14 amino acids. In germline, CDR1 is MDHEN, CDR2 SYDVKM. The V end lost 6 bases, the J end lost 6 bases, and 15 bases lay between the germline ends. CDR3 loop: CASRDSTLPQPQHF. CDR3 sequence (DNA): TGTGCCAGCAGGGACAGTACACTTCCTCAGCCCCAGCATTTT.

The chain carries TRBV28 and TRBJ2-1, with D hard to call. V gave up 2 bases and J gave up 7 bases, with 15 bases separating them. This CDR3 region has 15 residues. Germline V gives CDR1 MDHEN, CDR2 SYDVKM. The CDR3 DNA reads TGTGCCAGCAGTTTAGCCGGGTCCTCTGCTAATGAGCAGTTCTTC. It codes for CASSLAGSSANEQFF. Complete variable domain (other parts from reference TRBV28 and TRBJ2-1): DVKVTQSSRYLVKRTGEKVFLECVQDMDHENMFWYRQDPGLGLRLIYFSYDVKMKEKGDIPEGYSVSREKKERFSLILESASTNQTSMYLCASSLAGSSANEQFFGPGTRLTVL.

The table lists this clone with a few counts. The rearrangement joins TRBV7-2 to TRBJ2-3; D remains unclear. V was pared by 5 bases and J by 2 bases, with 11 bases between. The length of the CDR3 is 14 residues. Germline lookup yields CDR1 SGHTA and CDR2 FQGNSA. In DNA, the CDR3 is TGTGCCAGCAGCGGTCAGAGTGTCACAGATACGCAGTATTTT. It translates to CASSGQSVTDTQYF.

The rearrangement uses TRBV5-6 and TRBJ1-2; a weak D match, TRBD1 (5 bases). Germline V gene data show CDR1 as SGHDT and CDR2 as YYEEEE. The V end was cut by 0 bases, the J end by 7 bases, with 16 bases between. The CDR3 loop spans 15 amino acids. The CDR3 nucleotides are TGTGCCAGCAGCTTGGAAACCCGCCAGGGCAGTGGCTACACCTTC. Translating gives CASSLETRQGSGYTF. Full variable domain (remainder filled in from reference TRBV5-6 and TRBJ1-2): DAGVTQSPTHLIKTRGQQVTLRCSPKSGHDTVSWYQQALGQGPQFIFQYYEEEERQRGNFPDRFSGHQFPNYSSELNVNALLLGDSALYLCASSLETRQGSGYTFGSGTRLTVV.

The genes are TRBV27 and TRBJ2-7; D may be TRBD2 (5 bases). V lost 1 base and J lost 1, with 8 bases in between. This CDR3 is 14 amino acids long. Germline values: CDR1 MNHEY, CDR2 SMNVEV (reference sequence). The DNA for the CDR3 is TGTGCCAGCAGTTTATTGGGAGAATCCTACGAGCAGTACTTC. Amino acids: CASSLLGESYEQYF.

The V and J genes are TRBV5-1 and TRBJ2-7, with a tentative D call TRBD2 (6 bases). The CDR3 is made up of 14 amino acids. The V end was cut by 0 bases, the J end by 5 bases, with 12 bases between. The germline V gene has CDR1 SGHRS and CDR2 YFSETQ. CDR3 loop: CASSLAVAVHEQYF. DNA of the CDR3: TGCGCCAGCAGCTTGGCAGTAGCGGTCCACGAGCAGTACTTC.

V gene TRBV9 combines with J gene TRBJ2-5; perhaps TRBD1 as D (6 bases). Germline CDR1 SGDLS, CDR2 YYNGEE. The CDR3 spans 14 residues. Trimming stripped 2 bases from V and 2 bases from J, with 10 bases between. CDR3 nucleotides: TGTGCCAGCAGCGTCTCGGACAGACAAGAGACCCAGTACTTC. Amino acid sequence: CASSVSDRQETQYF.

Notes on this clone: Other DNA sequences in this sample translate to the same CDR3. This sequence joins TRBV30 and TRBJ1-5; D is undetermined. From germline, CDR1 is GTSNPN and CDR2 SVGIG (reference sequence). The CDR3 is made up of 13 amino acids. Trimming removed 1 base at V and 2 bases at J, with 6 bases between. As DNA, the CDR3 is TGTGCCTGGAGTGGCCAGGGCAATCAGCCCCAGCATTTT. It is translated as CAWSGQGNQPQHF. Full variable domain (rest looked up from reference TRBV30 and TRBJ1-5): SQTIHQWPATLVQPVGSPLSLECTVEGTSNPNLYWYRQAAGRGLQLLFYSVGIGQISSEVPQNLSASRPQDRQFILSSKKLLLSDSGFYLCAWSGQGNQPQHFGDGTRLSIL.

The chain combines TRBV19 with TRBJ1-5; TRBD1 matches at 9 bases. Germline CDR1 LNHDA, CDR2 SQIVND (reference sequence). V lost 8 bases to trimming and J lost 3 bases; unmatched junction nucleotides: 8. This CDR3 spans 15 amino acids. CDR3 in amino acids: CASHSGTGFNQPQHF. The CDR3 nucleotides are TGTGCCAGTCACTCGGGGACAGGGTTCAATCAGCCCCAGCATTTT.

A single count supports this clone. The rearrangement joins TRBV15 to TRBJ2-7, with D unclear. This CDR3 has 14 amino acids. Between the trimmed V and J ends, which lost 6 bases and 2 bases, there was a span of 14 bases. Germline V gene sequence: CDR1 LNHNV, CDR2 YYDKDF (reference sequence). CDR3 nucleotides: TGTGCCACCAGTTGGAGACTGTTTACCTACGAGCAGTACTTC. Amino acids: CATSWRLFTYEQYF.

This rearrangement joins TRBV7-2 to TRBJ2-7; D remains ambiguous. CDR3 length equals 14 residues. Germline values: CDR1 SGHTA, CDR2 FQGNSA. Trimming stripped 0 bases from V and 3 bases from J, with 9 bases between. The CDR3 DNA reads as TGTGCCAGCAGCTTAGCCGTGGCAGGCTACGAGCAGTACTTC. It codes for CASSLAVAGYEQYF. The full variable domain, in which reference TRBV7-2 and TRBJ2-7 provide the parts outside the CDR3, is GAGVSQSPSNKVTEKGKDVELRCDPISGHTALYWYRQSLGQGLEFLIYFQGNSAPDKSGLPSDRFSAERTGGSVSTLTIQRTQQEDSAVYLCASSLAVAGYEQYFGPGTRLTVT.

The chain links TRBV6-1 to TRBJ1-5; tentatively, D is TRBD1 (5 bases). The germline V gene has CDR1 MNHNS and CDR2 SASEGT. CDR3 length equals 14 residues. The germline V and J ends were trimmed by 5 bases and 3 bases, with 11 bases remaining between them. The CDR3 here is CASSIQGNNQPQHF. DNA of the CDR3: TGTGCCAGCAGTATTCAGGGAAACAATCAGCCCCAGCATTTT.

The chain links TRBV7-9 to TRBJ2-7; possible D gene TRBD2, 6 bases. The V end was cut by 5 bases, the J end by 5 bases, with 19 bases between. The CDR3 has 15 amino acids. The V gene's germline CDR1 is SEHNR and CDR2 FQNEAQ (reference sequence). The CDR3 is CASSRGRDWLDEQYF. In nucleotides, the CDR3 is TGTGCCAGCAGCCGTGGCAGGGACTGGCTGGACGAGCAGTACTTC.